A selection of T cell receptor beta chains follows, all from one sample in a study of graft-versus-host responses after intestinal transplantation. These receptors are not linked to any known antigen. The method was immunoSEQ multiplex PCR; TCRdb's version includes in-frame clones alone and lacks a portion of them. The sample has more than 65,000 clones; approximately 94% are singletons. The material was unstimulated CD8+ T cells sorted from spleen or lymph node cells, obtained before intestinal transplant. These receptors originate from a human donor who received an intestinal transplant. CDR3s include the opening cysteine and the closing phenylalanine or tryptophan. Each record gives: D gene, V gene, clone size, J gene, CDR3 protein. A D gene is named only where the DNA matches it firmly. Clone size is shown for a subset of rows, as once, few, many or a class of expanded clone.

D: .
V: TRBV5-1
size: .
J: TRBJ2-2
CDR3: CASRLPGESTGELFF

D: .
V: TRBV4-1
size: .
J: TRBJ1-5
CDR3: CASSQRAGGNQPQHF

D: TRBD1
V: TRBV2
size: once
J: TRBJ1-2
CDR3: CASSVGTAHPEGYTF

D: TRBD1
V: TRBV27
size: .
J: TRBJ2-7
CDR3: CASSLGQGNYEQYF

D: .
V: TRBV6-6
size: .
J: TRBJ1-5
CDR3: CASSFQGSNQPQHF

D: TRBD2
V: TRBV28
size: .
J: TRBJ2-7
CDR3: CASSLPRLARDEQYF

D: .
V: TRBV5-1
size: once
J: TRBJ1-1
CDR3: CASSFGGTEAFF

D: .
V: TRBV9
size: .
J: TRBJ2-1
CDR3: CASSVGGSYNEQFF

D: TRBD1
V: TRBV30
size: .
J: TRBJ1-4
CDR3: CAWSVGQGEKLFF

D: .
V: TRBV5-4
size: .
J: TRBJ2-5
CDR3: CASRSPYFETQYF

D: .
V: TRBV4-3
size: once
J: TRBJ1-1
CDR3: CASSQGLTENTEAFF

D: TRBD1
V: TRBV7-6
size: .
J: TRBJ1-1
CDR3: CASSLARQGETNTEAFF

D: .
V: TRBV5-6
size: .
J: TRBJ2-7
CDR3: CASSPEVGDPPGEQYF

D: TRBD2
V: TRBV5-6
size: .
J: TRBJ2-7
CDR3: CASSLAGLPNYEQYF

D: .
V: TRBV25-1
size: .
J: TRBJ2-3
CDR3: CASRLNREADTQYF

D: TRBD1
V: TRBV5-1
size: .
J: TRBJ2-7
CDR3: CASSFGQVGTYEQYF

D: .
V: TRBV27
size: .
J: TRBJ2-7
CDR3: CASSFTPFFEQYF

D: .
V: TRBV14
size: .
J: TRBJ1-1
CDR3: CASKGSADPFEAFF

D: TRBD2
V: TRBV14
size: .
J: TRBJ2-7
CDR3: CASSQTDGLAPPYEQYF

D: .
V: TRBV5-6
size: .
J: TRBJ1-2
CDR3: CASSPGSGYGYTF

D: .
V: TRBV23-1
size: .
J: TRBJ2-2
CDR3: CASSQCFSAEGTGELFF

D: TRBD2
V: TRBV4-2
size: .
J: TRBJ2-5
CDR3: CASSQDQGLAGPQGTQYF

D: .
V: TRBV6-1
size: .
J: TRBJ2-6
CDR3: CASSVLRRPVSGANVLTF

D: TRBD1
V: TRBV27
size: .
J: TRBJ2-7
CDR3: CASSRQGYEQYF

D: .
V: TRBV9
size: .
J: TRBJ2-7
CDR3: CASSVGVRDHEQYF

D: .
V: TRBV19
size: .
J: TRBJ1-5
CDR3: CASSIRDSNQPQHF

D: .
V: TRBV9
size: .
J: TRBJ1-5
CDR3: CASSVGGSSQPQHF

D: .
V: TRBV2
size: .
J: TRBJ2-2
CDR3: CASSVYTGELFF

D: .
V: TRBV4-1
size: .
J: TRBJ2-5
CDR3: CASSHSLGHREEQYF

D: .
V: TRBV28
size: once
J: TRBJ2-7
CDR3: CASSLSRGFREQYF

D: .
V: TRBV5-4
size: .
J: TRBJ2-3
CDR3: CASSLSSILRTDTQYF

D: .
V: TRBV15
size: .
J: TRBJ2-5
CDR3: CATSGRLGETQYF

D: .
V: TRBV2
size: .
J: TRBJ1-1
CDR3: CASSESSVTWSFF

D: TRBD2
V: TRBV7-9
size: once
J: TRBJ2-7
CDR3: CASSSTTSGVSYEQYF

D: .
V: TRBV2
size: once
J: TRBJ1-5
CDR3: CASGARSNQPQHF

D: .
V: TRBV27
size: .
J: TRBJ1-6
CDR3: CASSPLTNSPLHF

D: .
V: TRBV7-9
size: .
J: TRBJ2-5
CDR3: CASSLYGGRNETQYF

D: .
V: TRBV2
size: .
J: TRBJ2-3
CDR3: CASTVDAGSVTDTQYF

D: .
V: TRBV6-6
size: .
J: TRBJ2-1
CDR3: CASSYLRRPEQFF

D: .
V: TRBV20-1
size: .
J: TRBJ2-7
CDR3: CSASEGYEQYF

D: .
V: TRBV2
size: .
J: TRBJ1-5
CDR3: CASSELVQPQHF

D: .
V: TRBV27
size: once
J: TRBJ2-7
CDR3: CASSLSADYEQYF

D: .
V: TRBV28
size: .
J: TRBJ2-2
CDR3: CASSLETGELFF

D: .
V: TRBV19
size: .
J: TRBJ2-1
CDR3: CASRQDYNEQFF

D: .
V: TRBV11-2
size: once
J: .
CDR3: CASSVVVGSGDPYEQYF

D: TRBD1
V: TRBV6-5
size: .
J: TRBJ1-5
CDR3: CASSPSGGGQPQHF

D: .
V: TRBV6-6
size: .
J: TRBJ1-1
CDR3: CASSLNPQMNTEAFF

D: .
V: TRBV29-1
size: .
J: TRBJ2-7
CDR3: CSVARKYF

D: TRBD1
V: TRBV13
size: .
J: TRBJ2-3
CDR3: CASSARRDRGSTDTQYF

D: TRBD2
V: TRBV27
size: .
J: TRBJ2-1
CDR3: CASQGLGDEQFF

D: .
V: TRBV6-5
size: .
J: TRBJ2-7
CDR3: CASRSPHLFYEQYF

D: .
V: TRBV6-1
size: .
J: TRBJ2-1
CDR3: CASSDWGGGSDEQFF

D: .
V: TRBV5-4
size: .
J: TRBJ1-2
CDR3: CASSFQTLDYGYTF

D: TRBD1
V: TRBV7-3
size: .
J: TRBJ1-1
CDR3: CASSSDGTAMNTEAFF